One sample yielded the 3 T cell receptor beta chains listed below, sequenced in a study of blood T cell repertoires in COVID-19. Sequenced by immunoSEQ multiplex PCR; TCRdb stores in-frame clones only, minus some. This sample has 100,000 or so clones, with around 87% found just once. Input material: peripheral blood. The receptors here all came from a human donor in a cohort sampled during active COVID-19.

The chain joins TRBV5-1 to TRBJ2-2, with TRBD2 matching over 7 bases. The CDR3 consists of 16 residues. Per germline, CDR1 SGHRS and CDR2 YFSETQ. With V trimmed by 4 bases and J by 0 bases, 6 bases remained unmatched. CDR3 region: CASSLTGTTNTGELFF. The DNA for the CDR3 is TGCGCCAGCAGCCTGACCGGGACTACGAACACCGGGGAGCTGTTTTTT.

Only a few counts were recorded for this clone. The gene calls are TRBV2 and TRBJ1-5; the D is unclear. The CDR3 runs to 13 residues. CDR1 is SNHLY, CDR2 FYNNEI, per germline. The ends were cut back, 5 bases at V and 0 bases at J, with 5 bases in the middle. The CDR3 nucleotides are TGTGCCAGCAGTTTGCGTAGCAATCAGCCCCAGCATTTT. This codes for CASSLRSNQPQHF. Complete variable domain (other parts from reference TRBV2 and TRBJ1-5): EPEVTQTPSHQVTQMGQEVILRCVPISNHLYFYWYRQILGQKVEFLVSFYNNEISEKSEIFDDQFSVERPDGSNFTLKIRSTKLEDSAMYFCASSLRSNQPQHFGDGTRLSIL.

This chain uses TRBV9 with TRBJ2-7; 11 nucleotides line up with TRBD2. There are 17 residues in the CDR3. V shed 0 bases and J 3 bases; nucleotides not matched to a gene: 8. Germline assignment: CDR1 SGDLS and CDR2 YYNGEE. CDR3 residues: CASSVAGAGTSGYEQYF. The CDR3 DNA follows: TGTGCCAGCAGCGTAGCAGGGGCGGGGACTAGCGGCTACGAGCAGTACTTC.